A selection of T cell receptor beta chains follows, all from one sample in a study of blood T cell repertoires in COVID-19. Here immunoSEQ multiplex PCR was the method, and the copy in TCRdb shows in-frame clones only, minus some. The sample consists of tens of thousands of clones, 74% of them appearing once. What was sequenced was peripheral blood. The origin of the receptors is a woman aged 80 or over with acute or convalescent COVID-19. Each CDR3 is given with its conserved first and last residue. D genes are given only for firm matches. Some rows have no size entry. The others give once, few or many, or a class for an expanded clone.

len	v_gene	abundance	j_gene	d_gene	CDR3aa	CDR3nt
13	TRBV6-5	few	TRBJ1-3	.	CASSYPGGNTIYF	TGTGCCAGCAGTTACCCAGGGGGAAACACCATATATTTT
20	TRBV4-2	.	TRBJ2-5	TRBD2	CASSLAPGLAGDGSVETQYF	TGTGCCAGCAGCCTGGCGCCGGGACTAGCGGGAGATGGTAGCGTAGAGACCCAGTACTTC
14	TRBV28	.	TRBJ2-1	TRBD2	CASSLIAGHNEQFF	TGTGCCAGCAGTTTGATAGCGGGACACAATGAGCAGTTCTTC
16	TRBV24-1	.	TRBJ2-6	TRBD2	CATSDGGGVSSNVLTF	TGTGCCACCAGTGATGGTGGGGGGGTCAGTTCCAACGTCCTGACTTTC
14	TRBV10-3	many	TRBJ1-5	.	CAIRGDLANQPQHF	TGTGCCATCAGAGGGGACTTAGCAAATCAGCCCCAGCATTTT
15	TRBV6-4	few	TRBJ2-3	TRBD1	CASSVGTASTDTQYF	TGTGCCAGCAGTGTCGGGACAGCTAGCACAGATACGCAGTATTTT
15	TRBV7-2	.	TRBJ2-7	TRBD1	CASRLDRGRIYEQYF	TGTGCCAGCAGACTTGACAGGGGGCGCATCTACGAGCAGTACTTC
15	TRBV30	few	TRBJ1-5	.	CAWSPGTLSPQPQHF	TGTGCCTGGAGTCCAGGCACCCTTTCCCCTCAGCCCCAGCATTTT
16	TRBV27	.	TRBJ2-1	TRBD2	CASSLGLAGAYNEQFF	TGTGCCAGCAGTCTGGGCCTAGCGGGGGCTTACAATGAGCAGTTCTTC
14	TRBV27	.	TRBJ2-5	.	CASSPDYRKETQYF	TGTGCCAGCAGTCCAGATTACAGGAAAGAGACCCAGTACTTC
11	TRBV20-1	few	TRBJ2-7	.	CSALDIPEQYF	TGCAGTGCTCTGGACATCCCCGAGCAGTACTTC
13	TRBV2	.	TRBJ1-2	TRBD1	CASSVQGARGYTF	TGTGCCAGCAGCGTACAGGGGGCGCGGGGCTACACCTTC
13	TRBV7-7	.	TRBJ2-3	.	CASSLGRGDTQYF	TGTGCCAGCAGCTTAGGCAGGGGAGATACGCAGTATTTT
17	TRBV24-1	.	TRBJ2-5	.	CATSDWGGEGDGETQYF	TGTGCCACCAGTGATTGGGGGGGCGAGGGGGATGGAGAGACCCAGTACTTC
12	TRBV12-3/TRBV12-4	medium-sized	TRBJ1-5	.	CASRISDQPQHF	TGTGCCAGCAGAATCAGTGATCAGCCCCAGCATTTT
11	TRBV9	once	TRBJ2-7	.	CASSASYEQYF	TGTGCCAGCAGCGCTAGCTACGAGCAGTACTTC
15	TRBV28	.	TRBJ1-3	.	CASSQARNSGNTIYF	TGTGCCAGCAGTCAGGCACGGAACTCTGGAAACACCATATATTTT
15	TRBV4-2	.	TRBJ1-5	.	CASSQVGSPNQPQHF	TGTGCCAGCAGCCAAGTGGGGAGCCCTAATCAGCCCCAGCATTTT
15	TRBV6-1	.	TRBJ2-7	.	CASSEDRTASYEQYF	TGTGCCAGCAGTGAAGATCGGACAGCCTCCTACGAGCAGTACTTC
17	TRBV5-1	.	TRBJ1-2	.	CASSLVFGAEANYGYTF	TGCGCCAGCAGCTTGGTCTTTGGGGCTGAAGCTAACTATGGCTACACCTTC
15	TRBV29-1	.	TRBJ1-4	TRBD1	CSVEGQGGSNEKLFF	TGCAGCGTTGAGGGACAGGGGGGGAGTAATGAAAAACTGTTTTTT
15	TRBV6-5	.	TRBJ1-2	TRBD1	CASSTGTAKNYGYTF	TGTGCCAGCAGTACGGGGACAGCAAAAAACTATGGCTACACCTTC
16	TRBV5-1	few	TRBJ2-1	.	CASSSIGEFVYNEQFF	TGCGCCAGCAGCTCCATTGGGGAGTTTGTCTACAATGAGCAGTTCTTC
15	TRBV15	.	TRBJ1-4	.	CATRSGQSTNEKLFF	TGTGCCACCAGAAGCGGACAGTCAACTAATGAAAAACTGTTTTTT
14	TRBV2	.	TRBJ1-2	TRBD1	CASSKRQGVGGYTF	TGTGCCAGCAGTAAAAGACAGGGGGTGGGCGGCTACACCTTC
15	TRBV5-4	.	TRBJ2-7	TRBD2	CASSLELARAHEQYF	TGTGCCAGCAGCTTGGAACTAGCGAGGGCCCACGAGCAGTACTTC
15	TRBV7-6	.	TRBJ2-4	.	CASSPGGGGGNIQYF	TGTGCCAGCAGCCCGGGCGGGGGAGGGGGAAACATTCAGTACTTC
14	TRBV5-1	.	TRBJ2-5	TRBD1	CASSAGQGAETQYF	TGCGCCAGCAGCGCGGGACAGGGCGCAGAGACCCAGTACTTC
18	TRBV14	.	TRBJ1-4	TRBD1	CASSQPGTGVRPGEKLFF	TGTGCCAGCAGCCAACCCGGGACAGGGGTACGCCCTGGGGAAAAACTGTTTTTT
15	TRBV7-2	.	TRBJ2-5	.	CASSPRRTTGETQYF	TGTGCCAGCAGCCCGAGGCGCACCACGGGTGAGACCCAGTACTTC
15	TRBV6-5	once	TRBJ1-1	.	CASSYSFGRDTEAFF	TGTGCCAGCAGTTACTCGTTTGGCCGGGACACTGAAGCTTTCTTT
19	TRBV15	many	TRBJ2-5	TRBD2	CATSRDNTGAGDWQETQYF	TGTGCCACCAGCAGAGATAATACTGGAGCGGGAGATTGGCAAGAGACCCAGTACTTC
13	TRBV28	.	TRBJ1-1	.	CASSPPLNTEAFF	TGTGCCAGCAGTCCCCCATTGAACACTGAAGCTTTCTTT
13	TRBV7-3	.	TRBJ1-2	.	CASSYDRNYGYTF	TGTGCCAGCAGTTACGACAGGAACTATGGCTACACCTTC
14	TRBV7-3	.	TRBJ2-1	TRBD2	CASSWTSGSHEQFF	TGTGCCAGCAGCTGGACTAGCGGGAGCCATGAGCAGTTCTTC
18	TRBV28	.	TRBJ2-6	TRBD1	CASSFQQGSPPGANVLTF	TGTGCCAGCAGTTTTCAACAGGGGTCGCCTCCTGGGGCCAACGTCCTGACTTTC
13	TRBV7-9	.	TRBJ2-7	TRBD2	CASSARTSVQQYF	TGTGCCAGCAGCGCACGGACTAGCGTCCAGCAGTACTTC
16	TRBV24-1	.	TRBJ2-1	TRBD2	CATSDPGLADRNEQFF	TGTGCCACCAGTGATCCCGGACTAGCCGACAGGAATGAGCAGTTCTTC
15	TRBV4-1	.	TRBJ1-1	.	CASSPRGRAGTEAFF	TGCGCCAGCAGCCCTCGCGGCAGGGCCGGCACTGAAGCTTTCTTT
12	TRBV20-1	once	TRBJ2-7	.	CSASTQAGKQYF	TGCAGTGCTAGTACCCAGGCTGGAAAGCAGTACTTC